Listed below are T cell receptor beta chains from one sample, sequenced in a study of T cells after yellow fever vaccination. From the 5' RACE reads, TCRdb called clonotypes with MiXCR, one entry per CDR3 protein. The data contain about 310,000 distinct CDR3 sequences, around 4% of them seen just once; the ten biggest clones take up roughly a quarter. The source was PBMCs, collected on the day of the yellow fever booster vaccination. The source of these receptors is a man aged 18 to 29 who received the YFV17D yellow fever vaccine. The CDR3 runs from the conserved cysteine through the conserved F or W.

J: TRBJ1-2; V: TRBV20-1; CDR3: CSASRRDYGYTF
J: TRBJ2-7; V: TRBV11-1; CDR3: CASSFQGGTYEQYF
J: TRBJ1-1; V: TRBV29-1; CDR3: CADLVTNTEAFF
J: TRBJ2-5; V: TRBV15; CDR3: CATSRALTGTDRETQYF
J: TRBJ2-1; V: TRBV19; CDR3: CASEGQAGDYNEQFF
J: TRBJ2-6; V: TRBV30; CDR3: CAWTSGGANVLTF
J: TRBJ2-1; V: TRBV7-6; CDR3: CASSLGGGAREEQFF
J: TRBJ2-4; V: TRBV20-1; CDR3: CSARGAGFKNIQYF
J: TRBJ2-3; V: TRBV18; CDR3: CASSPSLSRDTQYF
J: TRBJ2-3; V: TRBV5-4; CDR3: CASSPLRGEDTQYF
J: TRBJ2-3; V: TRBV5-1; CDR3: CASRFITDRPTDTQYF
J: TRBJ1-2; V: TRBV12-3/TRBV12-4; CDR3: CASSGRTGPYGYTF
J: TRBJ2-5; V: TRBV5-6; CDR3: CASSLGWARVGEETQYF
J: TRBJ2-1; V: TRBV5-1; CDR3: CASSLVDRGRNEQFF
J: TRBJ1-6; V: TRBV20-1; CDR3: CSAPRDSSYNSPLHF
J: TRBJ2-7; V: TRBV12-3/TRBV12-4; CDR3: CASSRQGPAPYEQYF
J: TRBJ2-1; V: TRBV29-1; CDR3: CSVGHTGTEQFF
J: TRBJ2-3; V: TRBV4-1; CDR3: CASSRVTDTQYF
J: TRBJ1-3; V: TRBV20-1; CDR3: CSATSGGLGNTIYF
J: TRBJ2-3; V: TRBV12-3/TRBV12-4; CDR3: CASSFDRAGATDTQYF
J: TRBJ2-3; V: TRBV5-4; CDR3: CASTKTGGKDTQYF
J: TRBJ2-5; V: TRBV11-2; CDR3: CASSLAGVQTQYF
J: TRBJ2-1; V: TRBV27; CDR3: CASSVTFTYNEQFF
J: TRBJ1-1; V: TRBV5-1; CDR3: CASSRTGVEAFF
J: TRBJ1-5; V: TRBV7-2; CDR3: CASSPRGAWSNQPQHF
J: TRBJ2-5; V: TRBV5-1; CDR3: CASSPGHQETQYF
J: TRBJ2-3; V: TRBV12-3/TRBV12-4; CDR3: CASRPPGRGASDTQYF
J: TRBJ1-6; V: TRBV28; CDR3: CASGWPGQGNSPLHF
J: TRBJ1-1; V: TRBV12-5; CDR3: CASGLVLASLKTEAFF
J: TRBJ1-2; V: TRBV11-2; CDR3: CASSLVPGDGGYTF
J: TRBJ1-1; V: TRBV4-1; CDR3: CASSEDNNDREGDTEAFF
J: TRBJ2-5; V: TRBV24-1; CDR3: CATSGPGALEETQYF
J: TRBJ2-3; V: TRBV6-6; CDR3: CASSRQGRGYTDTQYF
J: TRBJ2-2; V: TRBV6-5; CDR3: CASSYSTWGQGPGELFF